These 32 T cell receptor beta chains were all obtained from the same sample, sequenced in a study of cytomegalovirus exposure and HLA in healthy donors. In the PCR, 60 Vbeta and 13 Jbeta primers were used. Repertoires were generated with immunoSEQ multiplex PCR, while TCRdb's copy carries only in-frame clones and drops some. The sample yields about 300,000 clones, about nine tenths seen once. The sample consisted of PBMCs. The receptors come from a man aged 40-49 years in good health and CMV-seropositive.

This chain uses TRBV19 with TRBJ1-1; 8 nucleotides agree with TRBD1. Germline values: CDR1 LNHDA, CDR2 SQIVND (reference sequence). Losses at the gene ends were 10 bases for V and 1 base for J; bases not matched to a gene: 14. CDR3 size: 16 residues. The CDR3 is CATRRGTGAANTEAFF. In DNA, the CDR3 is TGTGCCACTCGCCGGGGGACAGGAGCAGCGAACACTGAAGCTTTCTTT.

CDR3 sequence: CASRVAGFNEQFF. The CDR3 DNA is TGTGCCAGCAGAGTAGCGGGGTTCAATGAGCAGTTCTTC. The chain carries TRBV6-5 and TRBJ2-1; TRBD2 agrees at 8 bases. Germline V gene lookup returns CDR1 MNHEY and CDR2 SVGAGI. Losses at the gene ends were 6 bases for V and 6 bases for J; bases not matched to a gene: 4. This CDR3 region has 13 residues.

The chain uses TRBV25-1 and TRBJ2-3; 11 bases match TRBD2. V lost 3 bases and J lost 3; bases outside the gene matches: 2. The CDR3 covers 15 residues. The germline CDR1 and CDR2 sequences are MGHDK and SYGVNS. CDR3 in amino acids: CASSDLAGGTDTQYF. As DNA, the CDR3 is TGTGCCAGCAGTGATCTAGCGGGAGGAACAGATACGCAGTATTTT.

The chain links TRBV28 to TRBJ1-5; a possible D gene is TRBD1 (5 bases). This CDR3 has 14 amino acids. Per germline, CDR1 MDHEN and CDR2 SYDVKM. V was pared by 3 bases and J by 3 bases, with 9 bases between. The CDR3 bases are TGTGCCAGCAGTTTGCGACAGTACAATCAGCCCCAGCATTTT. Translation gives CASSLRQYNQPQHF.

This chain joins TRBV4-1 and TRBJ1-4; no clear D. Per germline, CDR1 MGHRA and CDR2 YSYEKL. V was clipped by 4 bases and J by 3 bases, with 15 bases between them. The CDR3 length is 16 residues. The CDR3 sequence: CASSPSGGPANEKLFF. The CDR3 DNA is TGCGCCAGCAGCCCCTCAGGAGGACCGGCTAATGAAAAACTGTTTTTT.

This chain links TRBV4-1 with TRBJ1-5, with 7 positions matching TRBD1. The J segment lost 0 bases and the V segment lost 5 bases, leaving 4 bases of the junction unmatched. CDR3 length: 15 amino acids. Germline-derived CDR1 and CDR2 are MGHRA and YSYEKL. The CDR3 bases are TGCGCCAGCAGCACGGACAGGAATAGCAATCAGCCCCAGCATTTT. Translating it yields CASSTDRNSNQPQHF.

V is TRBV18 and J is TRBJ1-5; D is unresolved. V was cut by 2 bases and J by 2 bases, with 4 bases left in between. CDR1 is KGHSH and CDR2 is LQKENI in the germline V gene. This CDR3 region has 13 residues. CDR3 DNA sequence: TGTGCCAGCTCACCAGGGCGCAATCAGCCCCAGCATTTT. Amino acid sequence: CASSPGRNQPQHF.

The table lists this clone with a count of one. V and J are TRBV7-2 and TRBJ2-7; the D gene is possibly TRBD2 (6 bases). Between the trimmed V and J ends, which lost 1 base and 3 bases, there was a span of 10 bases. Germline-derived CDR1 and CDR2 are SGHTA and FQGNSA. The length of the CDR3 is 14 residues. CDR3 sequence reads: CASSLGLVRYEQYF. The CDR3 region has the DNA TGTGCCAGCAGCTTAGGACTAGTTCGCTACGAGCAGTACTTC.

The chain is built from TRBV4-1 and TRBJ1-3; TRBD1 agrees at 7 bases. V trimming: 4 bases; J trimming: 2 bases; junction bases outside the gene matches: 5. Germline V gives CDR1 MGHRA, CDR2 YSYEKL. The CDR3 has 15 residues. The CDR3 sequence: CASSPETGPGNTIYF. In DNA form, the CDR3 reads TGCGCCAGCAGCCCAGAGACAGGGCCTGGAAACACCATATATTTT.

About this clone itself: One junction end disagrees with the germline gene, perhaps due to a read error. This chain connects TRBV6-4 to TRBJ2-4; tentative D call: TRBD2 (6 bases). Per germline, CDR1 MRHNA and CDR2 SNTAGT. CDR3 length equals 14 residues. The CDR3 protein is CASSDFPTRGLGHF. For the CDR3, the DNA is TGTGCCAGCAGTGATTTCCCCACTCGGGGGTTAGGACACTTC.

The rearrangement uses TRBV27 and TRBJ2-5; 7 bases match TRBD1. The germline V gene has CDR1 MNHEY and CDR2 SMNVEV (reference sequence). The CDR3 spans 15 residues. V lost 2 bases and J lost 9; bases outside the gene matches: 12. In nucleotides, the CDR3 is TGTGCCAGCAGTTTACTGGGGACAGCCGGTCGGGCCCAGTACTTC. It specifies CASSLLGTAGRAQYF.

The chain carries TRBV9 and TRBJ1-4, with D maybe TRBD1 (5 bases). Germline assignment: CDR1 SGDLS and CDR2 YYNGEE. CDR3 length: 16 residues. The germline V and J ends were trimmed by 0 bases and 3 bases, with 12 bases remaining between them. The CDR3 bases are TGTGCCAGCAGCGTAGACCCCAGGGCGCCTAATGAAAAACTGTTTTTT. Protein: CASSVDPRAPNEKLFF.

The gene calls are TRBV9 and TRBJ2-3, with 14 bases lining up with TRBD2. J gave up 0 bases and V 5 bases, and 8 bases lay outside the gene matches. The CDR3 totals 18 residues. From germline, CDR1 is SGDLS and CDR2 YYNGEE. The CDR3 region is CASSTTTSGRESTDTQYF. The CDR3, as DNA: TGTGCCAGCAGTACGACGACTAGCGGGAGGGAGAGCACAGATACGCAGTATTTT.

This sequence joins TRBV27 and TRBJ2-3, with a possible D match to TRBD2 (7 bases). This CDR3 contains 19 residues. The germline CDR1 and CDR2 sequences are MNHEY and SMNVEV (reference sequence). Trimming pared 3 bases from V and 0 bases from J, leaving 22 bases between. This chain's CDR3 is CASSFAGGGLAESTDTQYF. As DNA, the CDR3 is TGTGCCAGCAGTTTCGCAGGTGGGGGGCTAGCGGAGAGCACAGATACGCAGTATTTT.

CDR3 region: CASTPLWERTGELFF. Here the CDR3 DNA reads TGTGCCAGTACCCCCTTGTGGGAGCGCACCGGGGAGCTGTTTTTT. The chain combines TRBV19 with TRBJ2-2; perhaps TRBD2 as D (5 bases). Trimming cost V 7 bases and J 4 bases, with 16 bases left between them. Germline V gives CDR1 LNHDA, CDR2 SQIVND (reference sequence). The CDR3 contains 15 residues.

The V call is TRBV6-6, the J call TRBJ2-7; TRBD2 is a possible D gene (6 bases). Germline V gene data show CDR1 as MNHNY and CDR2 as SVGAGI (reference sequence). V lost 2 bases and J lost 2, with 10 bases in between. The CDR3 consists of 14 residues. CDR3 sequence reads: CASSYGGTPYEQYF. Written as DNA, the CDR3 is TGTGCCAGCAGTTACGGCGGGACCCCCTACGAGCAGTACTTC.

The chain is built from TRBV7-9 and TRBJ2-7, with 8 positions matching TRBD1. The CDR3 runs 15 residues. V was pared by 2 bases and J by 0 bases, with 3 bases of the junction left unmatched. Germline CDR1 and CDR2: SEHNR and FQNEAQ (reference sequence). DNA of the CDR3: TGTGCCAGCAGCTTAAGGCAGGGGGCCTCCTACGAGCAGTACTTC. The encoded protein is CASSLRQGASYEQYF.

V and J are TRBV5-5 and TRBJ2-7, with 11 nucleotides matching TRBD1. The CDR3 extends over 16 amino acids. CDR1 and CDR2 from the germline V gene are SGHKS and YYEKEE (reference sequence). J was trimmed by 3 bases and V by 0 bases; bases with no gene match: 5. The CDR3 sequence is CASSLVGGQGVYEQYF. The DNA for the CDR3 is TGTGCCAGCAGCTTGGTGGGGGGACAGGGGGTCTACGAGCAGTACTTC.

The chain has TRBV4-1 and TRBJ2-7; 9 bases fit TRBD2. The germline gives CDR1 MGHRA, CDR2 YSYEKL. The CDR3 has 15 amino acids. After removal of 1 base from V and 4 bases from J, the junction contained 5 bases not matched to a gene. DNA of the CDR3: TGCGCCAGCAGCCAAGGACTAGCGGAGGTTTACGAGCAGTACTTC. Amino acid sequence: CASSQGLAEVYEQYF.

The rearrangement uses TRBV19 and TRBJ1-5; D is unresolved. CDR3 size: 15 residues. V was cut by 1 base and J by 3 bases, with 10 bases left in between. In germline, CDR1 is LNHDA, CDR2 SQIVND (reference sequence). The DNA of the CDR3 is TGTGCCAGTAGTATAGCAGCCGGAGTCAATCAGCCCCAGCATTTT. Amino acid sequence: CASSIAAGVNQPQHF.

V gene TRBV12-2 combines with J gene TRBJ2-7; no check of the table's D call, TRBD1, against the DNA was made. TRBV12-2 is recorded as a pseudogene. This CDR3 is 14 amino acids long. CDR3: CASRLTGGLYEQYF. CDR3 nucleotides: TGTGCAAGTCGCTTAACAGGGGGATTGTACGAGCAGTACTTC.

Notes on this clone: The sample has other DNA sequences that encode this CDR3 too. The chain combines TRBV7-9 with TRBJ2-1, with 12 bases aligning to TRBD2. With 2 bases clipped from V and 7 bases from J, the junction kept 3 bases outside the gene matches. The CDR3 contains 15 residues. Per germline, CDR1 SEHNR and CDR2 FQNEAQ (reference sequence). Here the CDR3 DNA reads TGTGCCAGCAGCTTAAGACTAGCGGGAGTGAATGAGCAGTTCTTC. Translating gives CASSLRLAGVNEQFF.

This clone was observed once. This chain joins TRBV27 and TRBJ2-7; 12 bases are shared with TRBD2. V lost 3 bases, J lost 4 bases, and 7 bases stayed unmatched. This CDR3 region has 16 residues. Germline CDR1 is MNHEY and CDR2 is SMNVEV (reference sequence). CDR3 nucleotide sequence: TGTGCCAGCAGTTTGACCCGGACTAGCGGGATATACGAGCAGTACTTC. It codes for CASSLTRTSGIYEQYF.

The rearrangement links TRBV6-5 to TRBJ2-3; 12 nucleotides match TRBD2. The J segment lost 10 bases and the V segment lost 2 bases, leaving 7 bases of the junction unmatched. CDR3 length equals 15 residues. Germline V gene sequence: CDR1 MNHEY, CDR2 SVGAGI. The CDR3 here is CASSYATSGSGAQYF. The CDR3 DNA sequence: TGTGCCAGCAGTTACGCGACTAGCGGGAGTGGGGCGCAGTATTTT.

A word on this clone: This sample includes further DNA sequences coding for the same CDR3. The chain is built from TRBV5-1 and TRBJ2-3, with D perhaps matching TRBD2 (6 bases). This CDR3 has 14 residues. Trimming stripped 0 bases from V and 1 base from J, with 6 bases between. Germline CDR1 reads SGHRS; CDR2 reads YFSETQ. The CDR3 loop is CASSLASGTDTQYF. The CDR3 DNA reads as TGCGCCAGCAGCTTGGCTAGCGGCACAGATACGCAGTATTTT.

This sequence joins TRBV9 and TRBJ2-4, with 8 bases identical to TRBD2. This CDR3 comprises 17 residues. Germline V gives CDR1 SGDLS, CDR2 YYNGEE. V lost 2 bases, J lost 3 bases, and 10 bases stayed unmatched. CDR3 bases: TGTGCCAGCAGCGTCCTGGCGGGAGGTTCAGGCAAAAACATTCAGTACTTC. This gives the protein CASSVLAGGSGKNIQYF. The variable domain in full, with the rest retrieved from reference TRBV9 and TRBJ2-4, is DSGVTQTPKHLITATGQRVTLRCSPRSGDLSVYWYQQSLDQGLQFLIQYYNGEERAKGNILERFSAQQFPDLHSELNLSSLELGDSALYFCASSVLAGGSGKNIQYFGAGTRLSVL.

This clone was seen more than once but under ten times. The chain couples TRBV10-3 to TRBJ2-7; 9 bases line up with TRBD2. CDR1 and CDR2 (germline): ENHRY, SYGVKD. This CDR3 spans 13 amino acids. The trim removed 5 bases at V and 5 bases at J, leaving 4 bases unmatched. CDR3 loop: CAISYVAGDEQYF. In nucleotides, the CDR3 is TGTGCCATCAGTTACGTAGCGGGAGACGAGCAGTACTTC.

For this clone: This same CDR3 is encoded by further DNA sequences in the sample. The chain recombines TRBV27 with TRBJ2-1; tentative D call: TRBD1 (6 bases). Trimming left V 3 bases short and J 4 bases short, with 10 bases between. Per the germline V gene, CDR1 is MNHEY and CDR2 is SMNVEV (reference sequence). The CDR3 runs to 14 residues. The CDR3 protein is CASSLQGSYNEQFF. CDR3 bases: TGTGCCAGCAGTTTGCAGGGGAGTTACAATGAGCAGTTCTTC.

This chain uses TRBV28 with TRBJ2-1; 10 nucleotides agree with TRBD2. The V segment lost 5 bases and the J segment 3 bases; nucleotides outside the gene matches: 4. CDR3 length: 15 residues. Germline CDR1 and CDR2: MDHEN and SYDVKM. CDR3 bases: TGTGCCAGCAGTAAAGCGGGAGGGTTCTACAATGAGCAGTTCTTC. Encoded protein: CASSKAGGFYNEQFF.

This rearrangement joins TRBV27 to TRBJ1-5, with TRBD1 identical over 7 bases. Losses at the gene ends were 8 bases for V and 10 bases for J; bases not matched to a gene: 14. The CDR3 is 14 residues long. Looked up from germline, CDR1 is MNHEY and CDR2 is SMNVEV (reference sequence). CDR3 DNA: TGTGCCAGCCGGCCCACAGACAGGGTCGGTCCCCAGCATTTT. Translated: CASRPTDRVGPQHF.

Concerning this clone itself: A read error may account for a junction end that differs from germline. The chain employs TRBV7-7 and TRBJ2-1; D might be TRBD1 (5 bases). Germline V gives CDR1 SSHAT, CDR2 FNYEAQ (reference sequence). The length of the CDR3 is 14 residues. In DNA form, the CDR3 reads TGTGCTAGCAGCTTAGAACCAGGGTCCGATGAGCAGTTCTTC. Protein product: CASSLEPGSDEQFF.

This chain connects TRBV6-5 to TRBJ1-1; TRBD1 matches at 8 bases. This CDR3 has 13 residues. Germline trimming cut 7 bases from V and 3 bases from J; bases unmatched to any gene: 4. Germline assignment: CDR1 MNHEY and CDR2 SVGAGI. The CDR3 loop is CASTMTGDTEAFF. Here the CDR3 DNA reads TGTGCCAGCACCATGACAGGGGACACTGAAGCTTTCTTT.